This record looks at one TCR beta chain sequence and its context. The sample comes from a study of T-cell memory formation after mild COVID-19. About the research overall: Largely donor-specific sequence clusters came from two donors.

MiXCR was run by TCRdb on the 5' RACE reads, yielding one entry per CDR3 protein. The sample lists roughly 130,000 distinct CDR3 sequences; about 17% were seen once. CDR1 SGHRS and CDR2 YFSETQ come from the germline V gene. V gave up 4 bases and J gave up 3 bases; unmatched junction bases: 7. The CDR3 length is 15 residues. The chain couples TRBV5-1 to TRBJ1-1; TRBD1 matches 9 bases. The source of this sequence is a man between 18 and 29 years old who had mild COVID-19 (a few samples of this study predate the infection). Cell type and time point are not known. Sequencing input: PBMCs or a T cell subset sorted from them (not recorded which). The CDR3 loop is CASSDGTGLDTEAFF. The CDR3, as DNA: TGCGCCAGCAGCGACGGGACAGGGCTGGACACTGAAGCTTTCTTT. The whole variable domain, remainder taken from reference TRBV5-1 and TRBJ1-1, is KAGVTQTPRYLIKTRGQQVTLSCSPISGHRSVSWYQQTPGQGLQFLFEYFSETQRNKGNFPGRFSGRQFSNSRSEMNVSTLELGDSALYLCASSDGTGLDTEAFFGQGTRLTVV.